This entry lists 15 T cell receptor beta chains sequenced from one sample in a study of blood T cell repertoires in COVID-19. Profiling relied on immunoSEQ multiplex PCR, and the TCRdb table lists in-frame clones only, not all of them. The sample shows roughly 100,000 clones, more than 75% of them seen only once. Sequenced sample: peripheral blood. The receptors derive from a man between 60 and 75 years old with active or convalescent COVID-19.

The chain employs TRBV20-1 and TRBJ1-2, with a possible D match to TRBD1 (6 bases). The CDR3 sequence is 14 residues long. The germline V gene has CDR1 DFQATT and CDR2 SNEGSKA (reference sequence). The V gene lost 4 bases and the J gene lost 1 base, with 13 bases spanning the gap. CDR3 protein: CSATDRPLNYGYTF. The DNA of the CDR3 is TGCAGTGCTACTGACAGGCCCCTTAACTATGGCTACACCTTC.

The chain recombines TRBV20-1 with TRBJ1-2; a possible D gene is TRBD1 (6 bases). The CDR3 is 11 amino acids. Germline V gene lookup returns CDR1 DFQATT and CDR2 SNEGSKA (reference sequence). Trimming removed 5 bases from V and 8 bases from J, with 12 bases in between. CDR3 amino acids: CSAEAGEGYTF. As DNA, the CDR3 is TGCAGTGCTGAGGCAGGGGAAGGCTACACCTTC.

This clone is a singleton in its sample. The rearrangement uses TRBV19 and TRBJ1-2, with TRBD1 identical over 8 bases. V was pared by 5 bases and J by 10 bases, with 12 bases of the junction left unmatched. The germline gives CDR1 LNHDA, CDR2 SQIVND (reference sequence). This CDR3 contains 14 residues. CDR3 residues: CASSFRQGPIAYTF. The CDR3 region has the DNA TGTGCCAGTAGTTTCAGACAGGGGCCTATCGCCTACACCTTC.

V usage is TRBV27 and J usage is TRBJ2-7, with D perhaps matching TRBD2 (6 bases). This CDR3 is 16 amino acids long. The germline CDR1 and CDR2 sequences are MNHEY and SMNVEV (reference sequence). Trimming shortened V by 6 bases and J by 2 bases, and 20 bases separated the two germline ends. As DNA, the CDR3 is TGTGCCAGCAGGCCAGAGCCGGGACTGGACCCCTACGAGCAGTACTTC. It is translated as CASRPEPGLDPYEQYF.

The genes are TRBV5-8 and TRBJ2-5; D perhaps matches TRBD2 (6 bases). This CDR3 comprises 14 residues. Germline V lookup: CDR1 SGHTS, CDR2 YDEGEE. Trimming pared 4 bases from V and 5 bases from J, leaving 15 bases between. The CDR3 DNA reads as TGTGCCAGCAGCCCGCGGGGAGGAGGGGAGACCCAGTACTTC. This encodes CASSPRGGGETQYF.

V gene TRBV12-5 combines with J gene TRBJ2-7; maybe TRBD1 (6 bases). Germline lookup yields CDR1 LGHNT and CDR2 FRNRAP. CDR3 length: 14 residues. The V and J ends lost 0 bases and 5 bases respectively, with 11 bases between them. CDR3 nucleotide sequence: TGTGCTAGTGGTTTGGTGGGGGCGTTGAACGAGCAGTACGTC. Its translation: CASGLVGALNEQYV.

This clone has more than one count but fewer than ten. Here the CDR3 reads CASSPSGRTTDTQYF. In nucleotides, the CDR3 is TGTGCCAGCAGCCCGAGCGGGAGGACAACAGATACGCAGTATTTT. The chain joins TRBV7-2 to TRBJ2-3, with TRBD2 matching over 9 bases. Germline CDR1 is SGHTA and CDR2 is FQGNSA. J gave up 3 bases and V 5 bases, and 6 bases lay outside the gene matches. This CDR3 has 15 amino acids.

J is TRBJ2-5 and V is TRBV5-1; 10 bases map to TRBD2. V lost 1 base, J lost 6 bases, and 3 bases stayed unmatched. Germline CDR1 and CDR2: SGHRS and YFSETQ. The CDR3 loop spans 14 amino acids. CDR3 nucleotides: TGCGCCAGCAGCTTGACTAGCGGGACCAAGACCCAGTACTTC. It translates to CASSLTSGTKTQYF.

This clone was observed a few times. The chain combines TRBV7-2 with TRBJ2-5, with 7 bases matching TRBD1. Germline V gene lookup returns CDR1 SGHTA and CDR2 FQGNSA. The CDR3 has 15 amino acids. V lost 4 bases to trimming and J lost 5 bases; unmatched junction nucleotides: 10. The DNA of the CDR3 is TGTGCCAGCAGCTCCAGACAGGGTTTGGACGAGACCCAGTACTTC. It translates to CASSSRQGLDETQYF.

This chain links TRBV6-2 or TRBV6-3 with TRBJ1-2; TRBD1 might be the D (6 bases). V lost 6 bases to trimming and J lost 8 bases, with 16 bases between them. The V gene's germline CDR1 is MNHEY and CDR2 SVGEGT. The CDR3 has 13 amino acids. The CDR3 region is CASSRTQGLGYTF. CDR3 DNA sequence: TGTGCCAGCAGCAGAACACAGGGTCTCGGCTACACCTTC.

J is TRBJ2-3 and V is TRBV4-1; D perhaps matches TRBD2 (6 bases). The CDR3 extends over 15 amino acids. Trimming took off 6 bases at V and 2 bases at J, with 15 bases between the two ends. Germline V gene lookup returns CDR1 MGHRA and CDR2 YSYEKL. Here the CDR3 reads CASSAVPSDTDTQYF. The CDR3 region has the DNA TGCGCCAGCAGTGCGGTGCCTAGCGACACAGATACGCAGTATTTT.

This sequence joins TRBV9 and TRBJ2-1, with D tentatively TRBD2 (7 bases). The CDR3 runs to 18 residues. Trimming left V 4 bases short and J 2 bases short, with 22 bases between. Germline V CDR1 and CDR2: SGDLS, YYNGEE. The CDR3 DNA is TGTGCCAGCAGCCCCGACGGGGGGCTTAGCGCTACCTACAATGAGCAGTTCTTC. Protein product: CASSPDGGLSATYNEQFF.

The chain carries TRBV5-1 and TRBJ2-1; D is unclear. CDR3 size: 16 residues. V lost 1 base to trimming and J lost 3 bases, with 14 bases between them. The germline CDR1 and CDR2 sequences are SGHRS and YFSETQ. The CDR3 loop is CASSLSADSFYNEQFF. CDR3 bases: TGCGCCAGCAGCTTGAGTGCGGATTCCTTCTACAATGAGCAGTTCTTC.

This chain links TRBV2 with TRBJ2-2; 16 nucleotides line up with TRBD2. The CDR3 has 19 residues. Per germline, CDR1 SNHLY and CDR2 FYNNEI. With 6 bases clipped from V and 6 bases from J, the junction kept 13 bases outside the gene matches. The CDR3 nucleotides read TGTGCCAGCAGCGTCCCGGGACTAGCGGGAGGGCCGTCCGCCGGGGAGCTGTTTTTT. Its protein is CASSVPGLAGGPSAGELFF.

The CDR3: CASSTSGSYEQYF. The CDR3 coding sequence is TGTGCCAGCAGCACTAGCGGGAGTTACGAGCAGTACTTC. V and J are TRBV3-1 (or the pseudogene TRBV3-2) and TRBJ2-7, with 11 nucleotides matching TRBD2. The V and J ends lost 5 bases and 4 bases, in that order; junction bases with no gene match: 1. This CDR3 is 13 amino acids long. Germline-derived CDR1 and CDR2 are LGHDT and YNNKEL (reference sequence).